The present T cell receptor (beta chain) was sequenced within a study of metastatic and nonmetastatic thyroid tumors (dated by TCRdb to the early 2020s). In terms of the full investigation: For patients with malignant and with benign thyroid disease, the researchers compared repertoires between peripheral blood samples and tumor or nodule tissue samples.

No patient had received any treatment before thyroid surgery. Using T-cell receptor beta sequencing, the researchers looked back retrospectively at clinical samples from patients, gathered between about 2011 and 2018. The germline V and J ends show losses of 8 bases and 3 bases respectively, and no gene match explains 2 bases of the junction. The CDR3 spans 12 residues, from the cysteine through the phenylalanine. Only the CDR3 DNA stays, 36 bases, in frame from base 1. Looking up the germline V gene yields CDR1 MNHEY and CDR2 SVGEGT. In this sample, this clone turned up many times. Its antigen remains undetermined. Base qualities are missing; no much larger clone stands one base away. To prepare the library, PCR was applied. Data came from an Illumina HiSeq 4000. High-throughput sequencing was used to profile the CDR3 region of the TCR beta-chain in every patient. The source study handled its data this way. The researchers built a classifier to tell apart papillary thyroid cancer patients with distant metastasis, based on CDR3 differences among clinicopathological groups. To measure repertoire diversity the researchers used the Shannon index, while the Morisita-Horn index served to gauge how similar the tumor and blood repertoires were. The public reads were reanalyzed by TCRdb: fastp trimming at Q25, MiXCR alignment, in-frame beta chains only. None of the V and J calls come from the authors' own analysis; TCRdb made them. The sample table lists approximately 32,000 clones, roughly 20% of them with a count of one. The top ten hold less than 4% of the sample.

The full study reports these points: In both blood and tumor samples, TCR beta diversity was reported to be significantly higher in malignant tumors than in benign nodules.

Sequences were obtained from tumor tissue. The sequence links TRBV6-2 or TRBV6-3 to TRBJ2-7; TRBD2 matches 9 bases in the middle. The receptor's source is a male donor with papillary thyroid cancer or a benign thyroid nodule (not recorded which). Some clones in this sample may be carry-over from other donors' samples. CDR3 protein: CASLAGDYEQYF. The sequence in DNA is TGTGCCAGCTTAGCGGGAGACTACGAGCAGTACTTC.